These 17 T cell receptor beta chains came from one sample sequenced in a study of cytomegalovirus exposure and HLA in healthy donors. TCRdb's table, derived via immunoSEQ multiplex PCR, lists solely in-frame clones and lacks some. The data hold about 55,000 clones, with about nine tenths observed a single time. Sample: PBMCs. These receptors all stem from a man between 18 and 35 years old in good health and CMV-seronegative.

The V and J genes are TRBV5-6 and TRBJ1-4; tentatively, D is TRBD1 (5 bases). Looked up from germline, CDR1 is SGHDT and CDR2 is YYEEEE. The CDR3 is 15 amino acids. V was cut by 4 bases and J by 3 bases, with 13 bases left in between. As DNA, the CDR3 is TGTGCCAGCAGCCTACGACAGAGTTCTAATGAAAAACTGTTTTTT. It codes for CASSLRQSSNEKLFF.

V usage is TRBV27 and J usage is TRBJ2-5; the match to TRBD2 covers 13 bases. CDR1 and CDR2 (germline): MNHEY, SMNVEV (reference sequence). The CDR3 is 15 amino acids. The V gene end was trimmed by 6 bases and the J gene end by 5 bases; junction bases not matched to a gene: 6. CDR3 sequence: CASRRLAGGFETQYF. The CDR3 nucleotides are TGTGCCAGCAGAAGACTAGCGGGAGGCTTTGAGACCCAGTACTTC.

The chain uses TRBV5-6 and TRBJ1-2; 7 nucleotides align to TRBD1. V was clipped by 4 bases and J by 2 bases; unmatched bases: 8. This CDR3 has 15 residues. Germline V gene data show CDR1 as SGHDT and CDR2 as YYEEEE. CDR3 coding DNA: TGTGCCAGCAGCCCACCACCACAGGGGAACTATGGCTACACCTTC. Amino acids: CASSPPPQGNYGYTF.

This chain joins TRBV6-6 and TRBJ1-5, with 7 nucleotides matching TRBD1. Germline lookup yields CDR1 MNHNY and CDR2 SVGAGI (reference sequence). The CDR3 is made up of 16 amino acids. Trimming cost V 0 bases and J 13 bases; bases outside gene matches: 15. CDR3 protein: CASSYSEGATNSLQHF. CDR3 nucleotides: TGTGCCAGCAGTTACTCGGAGGGGGCAACAAACTCTTTACAGCATTTT.

V usage is TRBV6-6 and J usage is TRBJ2-7; TRBD2 might be the D (5 bases). CDR3 length: 11 residues. From germline, CDR1 is MNHNY and CDR2 SVGAGI (reference sequence). V was pared by 10 bases and J by 4 bases, with 11 bases between. The CDR3 sequence is CATGVRYEQYF. CDR3 nucleotide sequence: TGTGCCACCGGGGTTAGGTACGAGCAGTACTTC.

The chain couples TRBV28 to TRBJ2-1, with D perhaps TRBD1 (6 bases). The V gene's germline CDR1 is MDHEN and CDR2 SYDVKM. The CDR3 is made up of 15 amino acids. V was trimmed by 5 bases and J by 5 bases, leaving 16 bases between them. CDR3 sequence: CASSLTGTGNNEQFF. Written as DNA, the CDR3 is TGTGCCAGCAGTCTTACAGGGACGGGGAACAATGAGCAGTTCTTC.

The chain combines TRBV4-1 with TRBJ2-7, with D perhaps matching TRBD2 (7 bases). Per germline, CDR1 MGHRA and CDR2 YSYEKL. Trimming took off 2 bases at V and 3 bases at J, with 11 bases between the two ends. The CDR3 contains 14 residues. DNA for the CDR3: TGCGCCAGCAGCCAAACAAGGGGGGGCTACGAGCAGTACTTC. Its translation: CASSQTRGGYEQYF.

The chain employs TRBV9 and TRBJ2-1, with D perhaps TRBD1 (6 bases). CDR1 SGDLS and CDR2 YYNGEE come from the germline V gene. The CDR3 extends over 15 amino acids. V was clipped by 0 bases and J by 1 base, with 8 bases between them. CDR3 sequence: CASSVDQGSYNEQFF. The CDR3 DNA sequence: TGTGCCAGCAGCGTAGACCAGGGGTCCTACAATGAGCAGTTCTTC.

The CDR3, as DNA: TGTGCCAGCAGCTTATCGACAGGGGGCTACGAGCAGTACTTC. This sequence encodes CASSLSTGGYEQYF. The chain combines TRBV11-2 with TRBJ2-7; 9 nucleotides match TRBD1. Trimming removed 2 bases from V and 3 bases from J; junction bases left unmatched: 2. Germline V CDR1 and CDR2: SGHAT, FQNNGV. There are 14 residues in the CDR3.

The count of this clone is one. This chain links TRBV6-1 with TRBJ2-7; TRBD1 agrees at 9 bases. V lost 6 bases to trimming and J lost 2 bases; unmatched junction nucleotides: 8. CDR3 length: 15 residues. CDR1 is MNHNS, CDR2 SASEGT, per germline. CDR3: CASRDRGQWAYEQYF. CDR3 sequence (DNA): TGTGCCAGCAGGGACAGGGGACAATGGGCCTACGAGCAGTACTTC.

The genes are TRBV6-1 and TRBJ1-4, with TRBD1 as a possible D gene (5 bases). The CDR3 is 14 residues long. The germline V gene has CDR1 MNHNS and CDR2 SASEGT. V lost 0 bases and J lost 8, with 10 bases in between. This chain's CDR3 is CASSEALGAEKLFF. The DNA for the CDR3 is TGTGCCAGCAGTGAAGCGCTTGGGGCAGAAAAACTGTTTTTT.

The V call is TRBV4-1, the J call TRBJ2-3; the match to TRBD2 covers 10 bases. The CDR3 extends over 15 amino acids. The germline V gene encodes CDR1 MGHRA and CDR2 YSYEKL. The J segment lost 3 bases and the V segment lost 5 bases, leaving 5 bases of the junction unmatched. The CDR3 is CASSSQAGGTDTQYF. The CDR3, as DNA: TGCGCCAGCAGCTCACAAGCGGGAGGGACAGATACGCAGTATTTT.

The chain employs TRBV6-6 and TRBJ1-5; 10 bases agree with TRBD1. The CDR3 contains 14 residues. After removal of 11 bases from V and 1 base from J, the junction contained 5 bases not matched to a gene. The germline CDR1 and CDR2 sequences are MNHNY and SVGAGI (reference sequence). CDR3 DNA sequence: TGTGCCTCCCGGGACAGGGGAAGCAATCAGCCCCAGCATTTT. Amino acid sequence: CASRDRGSNQPQHF.

The V gene is TRBV11-2, the J gene TRBJ2-5; 7 nucleotides match TRBD2. Trimming removed 5 bases from V and 9 bases from J; junction bases left unmatched: 9. Germline-derived CDR1 and CDR2 are SGHAT and FQNNGV. This CDR3 comprises 13 residues. CDR3 DNA: TGTGCCAGCAGCCCTAGCGGCCCCGTGGCCCAGTACTTC. This translates into CASSPSGPVAQYF. The full variable domain, with the rest looked up from reference TRBV11-2 and TRBJ2-5, is EAGVAQSPRYKIIEKRQSVAFWCNPISGHATLYWYQQILGQGPKLLIQFQNNGVVDDSQLPKDRFSAERLKGVDSTLKIQPAKLEDSAVYLCASSPSGPVAQYFGPGTRLLVL.

The rearrangement links TRBV28 to TRBJ2-3, with a tentative D call TRBD2 (6 bases). Looked up from germline, CDR1 is MDHEN and CDR2 is SYDVKM. Deletions cut 3 bases from V and 0 bases from J, with 10 bases between. The CDR3 runs to 15 residues. CDR3 sequence (DNA): TGTGCCAGCAGTTTGGGCGGGACTAGCACAGATACGCAGTATTTT. This codes for CASSLGGTSTDTQYF.

The genes are TRBV7-9 and TRBJ2-1, with 7 bases fitting TRBD2. CDR1 and CDR2 from the germline V gene are SEHNR and FQNEAQ (reference sequence). V dropped 5 bases and J dropped 0; count of bases not matched to a gene: 10. There are 17 residues in the CDR3. The CDR3 loop is CASSPPLSGVSYNEQFF. CDR3 DNA sequence: TGTGCCAGCAGCCCCCCGTTAAGCGGGGTCTCCTACAATGAGCAGTTCTTC. The full variable domain, with the rest looked up from reference TRBV7-9 and TRBJ2-1, is DTGVSQNPRHKITKRGQNVTFRCDPISEHNRLYWYRQTLGQGPEFLTYFQNEAQLEKSRLLSDRFSAERPKGSFSTLEIQRTEQGDSAMYLCASSPPLSGVSYNEQFFGPGTRLTVL.

The chain joins TRBV5-1 to TRBJ1-2; possible D gene TRBD1, 6 bases. Trimming cost V 6 bases and J 4 bases, with 19 bases left between them. Germline CDR1 is SGHRS and CDR2 is YFSETQ. The CDR3 spans 15 residues. DNA for the CDR3: TGCGCCAGCAAGACCCAGGGGAGCACCGCCTATGGCTACACCTTC. Amino acid sequence: CASKTQGSTAYGYTF.